Listed below are T cell receptor beta chains from one sample, sequenced in a study of cytotoxic CD8 clonotypes in ibrutinib-treated CLL. The assay was immunoSEQ multiplex PCR, and TCRdb's table has in-frame clones only and misses some. The sample shows 270,000 or so clones, 65% to 85% of them seen only once. The material was PBMCs, obtained at disease progression, from a patient treated with ibrutinib. The source of these receptors is a human donor with chronic lymphocytic leukemia. Both conserved end residues are part of each CDR3. The order of the fields is CDR3 DNA, CDR3 protein, clone size, D gene, J gene, V gene. The D gene is left open where the match is weak. Clone size appears in some rows only: once, few, many, or a class for an expanded clone.

TGTGCCAGCAGGGGACAGAGCTCCTACGAGCAGTACTTC	CASRGQSSYEQYF	.	TRBD1	TRBJ2-7	TRBV6-6
TGTGCCAGCAGTGAATATATTAAGGGGCGTAGGACGGAGACCCAGTACTTC	CASSEYIKGRRTETQYF	.	.	TRBJ2-5	TRBV25-1
TGTGCCAGCAGCTCGGGGACTAGCGGATCAACCGGGGAGCTGTTTTTT	CASSSGTSGSTGELFF	.	TRBD2	TRBJ2-2	TRBV11-3
TGTGCCAGCAGCTTAGGGACAGGGACTGAAGCTTTCTTT	CASSLGTGTEAFF	.	TRBD1	TRBJ1-1	TRBV11-3
TGTGCCAGTAGTATAGCAGCGGTCTCAGGCACAGATACGCAGTATTTT	CASSIAAVSGTDTQYF	.	.	TRBJ2-3	TRBV19
TGTGCCAGCAGTTTCCACGGGGGCGATGGCTACACCTTC	CASSFHGGDGYTF	once	.	TRBJ1-2	TRBV27
TGCAGCGTTGGAAGGGGGCGGCCTTACGACGGCTACGAGCAGTACTTC	CSVGRGRPYDGYEQYF	few	TRBD1	TRBJ2-7	TRBV29-1
TGCGCCAGCTCGAGGATCGGCGCCGGGGAGCTGTTTTTT	CASSRIGAGELFF	.	.	TRBJ2-2	TRBV10-2
TGTGCCAGCGGACAGGGGTTTGAGCAGTTCTTC	CASGQGFEQFF	.	TRBD1	TRBJ2-1	TRBV18
TGCGCCAGCAGCCAACAGGGCATGAACACTGAAGCTTTCTTT	CASSQQGMNTEAFF	.	.	TRBJ1-1	TRBV10-2
TGTGCCAGCAGCGTAGGGACAGCTGAAGTCTATGGCTACACCTTC	CASSVGTAEVYGYTF	.	.	TRBJ1-2	TRBV9
TGCAGTGCCGGACCAAGGGATGAGCAGTTCTTC	CSAGPRDEQFF	.	.	TRBJ2-1	TRBV20-1
TGCGCCAGCAGCCAAGGTCGCAGGGGGCAGTTCTATGGCTACACCTTC	CASSQGRRGQFYGYTF	.	TRBD1	TRBJ1-2	TRBV4-1
TGCGCCAGCAGCTTGCTTTCGGGGTACGAGCAGTACTTC	CASSLLSGYEQYF	.	.	TRBJ2-7	TRBV5-1
TGCGCCAGCAGCTTGGGACAGGGGAGCAATCAGCCCCAGCATTTT	CASSLGQGSNQPQHF	few	TRBD1	TRBJ1-5	TRBV5-1
TGTGCCAGCAGCTCCCAACAAGAGACCCAGTACTTC	CASSSQQETQYF	.	.	TRBJ2-5	TRBV13
TGTGCCAGCAGCTTAATGGCAGGGCGGAGCTCCTACAATGAGCAGTTCTTC	CASSLMAGRSSYNEQFF	.	.	TRBJ2-1	TRBV7-3
TGCAGCGTTGAGGGGACGGATTACAATGAGCAGTTCTTC	CSVEGTDYNEQFF	.	.	TRBJ2-1	TRBV29-1
TGTGCCAGCAGCCAAGCCGCCGGACAGGGGAATTATGGCTACACCTTC	CASSQAAGQGNYGYTF	many	TRBD1	TRBJ1-2	TRBV7-9
TGCGCCAGCAGCCAAGTTGTAGGACTAGCGGGAGAGCAGCAGTTCTTC	CASSQVVGLAGEQQFF	.	TRBD2	TRBJ2-1	TRBV4-3
TGTGCCAGCAGCTCTACGGGACTAGCGGATAAGTACTTC	CASSSTGLADKYF	many	TRBD2	TRBJ2-4	TRBV7-8
TGTGCCATCCCGTCTCTGGGGAGCTATGGCTACACCTTC	CAIPSLGSYGYTF	.	.	TRBJ1-2	TRBV10-3
TGCAGCGTTGCCCCCGGTGACAGAAGCACCTACGAGCAGTACTTC	CSVAPGDRSTYEQYF	.	.	TRBJ2-7	TRBV29-1
TGTGCCAGCAGCTTAGAGGGCAATAGGAACACTGAAGCTTTCTTT	CASSLEGNRNTEAFF	once	.	TRBJ1-1	TRBV7-9
TGTGCCAGCACCTCCGCGGCAGGGGGCGTTTACTATGGCTACACCTTC	CASTSAAGGVYYGYTF	.	TRBD1	TRBJ1-2	TRBV28
TGCGCCAGCAGCCTAAGGGGGCCCTACGAGCAGTACTTC	CASSLRGPYEQYF	.	TRBD1	TRBJ2-7	TRBV5-1
TGTGCCACCCGCTGGGGGGCGAGCTCCTACGAGCAGTACTTC	CATRWGASSYEQYF	.	.	TRBJ2-7	TRBV28
TGTGCCAGCAGTGATCTTAGCAATCAGCCCCAGCATTTT	CASSDLSNQPQHF	.	.	TRBJ1-5	TRBV2
TGTGCCAGCAGTGAAGAAGGGGGCCCCCAAGAGACCCAGTACTTC	CASSEEGGPQETQYF	.	TRBD1	TRBJ2-5	TRBV6-1
TGTGCCAGCAGCGACCACAGGGGTTCGTGGGCTGAAGCTTTCTTT	CASSDHRGSWAEAFF	.	TRBD1	TRBJ1-1	TRBV4-2
TGCGCCAGCAACCTCTGGCAGGGGCCTCATAATGAGCAGTTCTTC	CASNLWQGPHNEQFF	few	.	TRBJ2-1	TRBV4-1
TGTGCCAGCAGCCAACGGGGGCACGAGCAGTACTTC	CASSQRGHEQYF	.	.	TRBJ2-7	TRBV13
TGTGCCAGCCACAAAGAGGGTGGATGGAACTATGGCTACACCTTC	CASHKEGGWNYGYTF	.	.	TRBJ1-2	TRBV5-5
TGTGCCAGCTCACCATTAGGTGGGGCATACGAGCAGTACTTC	CASSPLGGAYEQYF	few	.	TRBJ2-7	TRBV18
TGTGCCAGCTCCCAGGGGAACGAGCAGTACTTC	CASSQGNEQYF	few	.	TRBJ2-7	TRBV18
TGCGCCAGCAGCTCAACAGGATTAAGCTCCTACGAGCAGTACTTC	CASSSTGLSSYEQYF	.	.	TRBJ2-7	TRBV5-1
TGTGCCAGCTCCCCGGGGTTCAATCAGCCCCAGCATTTT	CASSPGFNQPQHF	few	.	TRBJ1-5	TRBV27
TGTGCCAGCTCACCGGGCGTACAAGAGACCCAGTACTTC	CASSPGVQETQYF	.	.	TRBJ2-5	TRBV18